These T cell receptor beta chains were read from a single sample in a study of neoadjuvant anti-PD-1 for oral cavity cancer. Using immunoSEQ multiplex PCR, the repertoire was profiled, and TCRdb retains in-frame clones only, with some absent. The sample yields over 8,500 clones, about 68% seen once. Material: tumor tissue, obtained before nivolumab (anti-PD-1) treatment. Every receptor here comes from a person aged 35-79 years with oral cavity squamous cell carcinoma. The CDR3 runs from the conserved cysteine through the conserved F or W. Fields, in order: clone size, D gene, V gene, J gene, CDR3 protein, CDR3 DNA. D genes are given only for firm matches. Not all rows give a size; the values are once, few, many and, for expanded clones, a class.

size: NA; D: NA; V: TRBV9; J: TRBJ1-1; CDR3: CASSGGQLGGDTEAFF; DNA: TGTGCCAGCAGCGGAGGTCAATTGGGAGGAGACACTGAAGCTTTCTTT
size: NA; D: TRBD2; V: TRBV7-9; J: TRBJ2-1; CDR3: CASSLAGSYNEQFF; DNA: TGTGCCAGCAGTTTAGCGGGGTCTTACAATGAGCAGTTCTTC
size: NA; D: NA; V: TRBV6-5; J: TRBJ1-1; CDR3: CASSYWGTPNTEAFF; DNA: TGTGCCAGCAGTTATTGGGGCACCCCGAACACTGAAGCTTTCTTT
size: few; D: NA; V: TRBV28; J: TRBJ1-5; CDR3: CASRGTGHSNQPQHF; DNA: TGTGCCAGCAGAGGAACAGGACATAGCAATCAGCCCCAGCATTTT
size: NA; D: NA; V: TRBV5-1; J: TRBJ1-2; CDR3: CASSGGDKFYGYTF; DNA: TGCGCCAGCAGCGGAGGGGACAAGTTCTATGGCTACACCTTC
size: NA; D: NA; V: TRBV9; J: TRBJ2-6; CDR3: CASSVEQQGPSGANVLTF; DNA: TGTGCCAGCAGCGTGGAACAACAGGGACCCTCTGGGGCCAACGTCCTGACTTTC
size: NA; D: NA; V: TRBV6-6; J: TRBJ1-3; CDR3: CASTTGGFGNTIYF; DNA: TGTGCCAGCACCACTGGAGGTTTTGGAAACACCATATATTTT
size: few; D: NA; V: TRBV2; J: TRBJ2-2; CDR3: CASRGAGELFF; DNA: TGTGCCAGCAGGGGGGCCGGGGAGCTGTTTTTT
size: NA; D: NA; V: TRBV6-5; J: TRBJ2-3; CDR3: CASSYSYTRGGDTQYF; DNA: TGTGCCAGCAGTTACTCGTACACCCGGGGAGGAGATACGCAGTATTTT
size: NA; D: NA; V: TRBV29-1; J: TRBJ2-6; CDR3: CSVGTGLTGANVLTF; DNA: TGCAGCGTTGGGACGGGGCTCACTGGGGCCAACGTCCTGACTTTC
size: NA; D: TRBD2; V: TRBV5-4; J: TRBJ2-2; CDR3: CASSLFSGGTGIGELFF; DNA: TGTGCCAGCAGCTTGTTTAGCGGGGGCACGGGTATCGGGGAGCTGTTTTTT
size: NA; D: TRBD2; V: TRBV7-7; J: TRBJ2-5; CDR3: CASSFQRGSQETQYF; DNA: TGTGCTAGCAGCTTCCAGCGGGGGTCCCAAGAGACCCAGTACTTC
size: NA; D: NA; V: TRBV28; J: TRBJ1-1; CDR3: CASSPQVLGAFF; DNA: TGTGCCAGCAGTCCACAGGTCTTGGGGGCTTTCTTT
size: NA; D: NA; V: TRBV27; J: TRBJ1-2; CDR3: CASSRLLTGGYTF; DNA: TGTGCCAGCAGCCGTCTTCTCACGGGGGGCTACACCTTC